Listed below are T cell receptor beta chains from one sample, sequenced in a study of graft-versus-host responses after intestinal transplantation. No antigens are known for them. The method was immunoSEQ multiplex PCR; TCRdb's version includes in-frame clones alone and lacks a portion of them. This sample has about 70,000 clones, with approximately 93% found just once. Material: unstimulated CD8+ T cells sorted from spleen or lymph node cells, obtained before intestinal transplant. All receptors come from a human donor who received an intestinal transplant. CDR3s include the opening cysteine and the closing phenylalanine or tryptophan. D genes are given only for firm matches. Size is stated for part of the rows, as once, few or many counts, or as a class when the clone is expanded.

J,size,D,V,DNA,CDR3
TRBJ1-5,NA,NA,TRBV19,TGTGCCAGTAGGACTATCCCACAGGGAAATCAGCCCCAGCATTTT,CASRTIPQGNQPQHF
TRBJ2-7,NA,NA,TRBV6-5,TGTGCCAGCAGTTACCCCCCCCAGCGCGAGCAGTACTTC,CASSYPPQREQYF
TRBJ2-5,NA,NA,TRBV5-1,TGCGCCAGCAGCTTGTCAAAGTCGATGGGAGAGACCCAGTACTTC,CASSLSKSMGETQYF
TRBJ1-2,NA,TRBD1,TRBV11-2,TGTGCCAGCAGCTTAGATAGGACAGGGGGCGCAAATGGCTACACCTTC,CASSLDRTGGANGYTF
TRBJ2-7,NA,TRBD2,TRBV18,TGTGCCAGCTCACCACCGCCGGGACTAGCCTACGAGCAGTACTTC,CASSPPPGLAYEQYF
TRBJ2-2,NA,NA,TRBV6-5,TGTGCCAGCACTTCAGAGGAGGGGAGCACCGGGGAGCTGTTTTTT,CASTSEEGSTGELFF
TRBJ1-4,NA,NA,TRBV6-5,TGTGCCAGCAGTTACGATGAAAAACTGTTTTTT,CASSYDEKLFF
TRBJ2-2,NA,NA,TRBV7-2,TGTGCCAGCAGCTTACCGCCTAACGGGGAGCTGTTTTTT,CASSLPPNGELFF
TRBJ2-2,NA,NA,TRBV7-3,TGTGCCAGCAGCCATCCCGAGACCGGGGAGCTGTTTTTT,CASSHPETGELFF
TRBJ2-5,once,TRBD1,TRBV29-1,TGCAGCGTTGACGATCCCAGGGGGGAGACCCAGTACTTC,CSVDDPRGETQYF
TRBJ2-7,NA,TRBD2,TRBV6-5,TGTGCCAGCGAATCTACTAGCGATCCCTACGAGCAGTACTTC,CASESTSDPYEQYF
TRBJ2-5,NA,NA,TRBV7-9,TGTGCCAGCAGCTTAGCGCTTAACGGCGAGACCCAGTACTTC,CASSLALNGETQYF
TRBJ2-1,NA,TRBD1,TRBV5-1,TGCGCCAGCCGGGGACAGTTATTGGGTGAGCAGTTCTTC,CASRGQLLGEQFF
TRBJ2-7,NA,TRBD1,TRBV15,TGTGCCACCAGCAGAGAGGACAGGCCCTATCCCTACGAGCAGTACTTC,CATSREDRPYPYEQYF
TRBJ2-7,NA,NA,TRBV11-2,TGTGCCAGCAGTGGGCCCACAACCTACGAGCAGTACTTC,CASSGPTTYEQYF
TRBJ1-2,NA,NA,TRBV7-2,TGTGCCAGCAGCTTAGTAGGTTCCTCAGGACCCTACATCAACTATGGCTACACCTTC,CASSLVGSSGPYINYGYTF
TRBJ2-7,NA,NA,TRBV5-6,TGTGCCAGCAGCTTGGGTTCTCGGGCCCGCTCCTACGAGCAGTACTTC,CASSLGSRARSYEQYF
TRBJ2-7,NA,NA,TRBV10-1,TGCGCCAGCAGTGGGACGGAGTCCTACGAGCAGTACTTC,CASSGTESYEQYF
TRBJ2-1,NA,TRBD2,TRBV28,TGTGCCAGCAGTGTAGCGGGAGACTACAATGAGCAGTTCTTC,CASSVAGDYNEQFF
TRBJ1-1,NA,NA,TRBV5-1,TGCGCCAGCAGCTTGTACGCAGTAGGGGCGAACACTGAAGCTTTCTTT,CASSLYAVGANTEAFF
TRBJ2-7,NA,NA,TRBV5-4,TGTGCCAGCACCTTCAGGGACGAGCAGTACTTC,CASTFRDEQYF
TRBJ2-7,NA,TRBD2,TRBV6-5,TGTGCCAGCAGTACCCAGCGGGAGGCCCTCGAGCAGTACTTC,CASSTQREALEQYF
TRBJ2-3,NA,NA,TRBV13,TGTGCCAGCCAGGATGGCACAGATACGCAGTATTTT,CASQDGTDTQYF
TRBJ2-3,NA,TRBD2,TRBV5-1,TGCGCCAGCAGCTTGACCGAAGGACTAGCGGGAATAGATACGCAGTATTTT,CASSLTEGLAGIDTQYF
TRBJ2-7,NA,NA,TRBV28,TGTGCCAGCAGTCCGAGGGTTATGAGCTCCTACGAGCAGTACTTC,CASSPRVMSSYEQYF
TRBJ2-1,NA,TRBD2,TRBV4-1,TGCGCCAGCAGCCAACTGGGACTAGCGGGAGACAATGAGCAGTTCTTC,CASSQLGLAGDNEQFF
TRBJ1-3,NA,NA,TRBV9,TGTGCCAGCAGCCCAGGGACGGACTCTGGAAACACCATATATTTT,CASSPGTDSGNTIYF
TRBJ2-1,NA,NA,TRBV27,TGTGCCAGCAGTTTCAGATGGACTCAGGGGCCCTACAATGAGCAGTTCTTC,CASSFRWTQGPYNEQFF
TRBJ2-7,NA,TRBD2,TRBV27,TGTGCCAGCAGTTTATCTACTAGCGGGTACGAGCAGTACTTC,CASSLSTSGYEQYF
TRBJ2-1,NA,NA,TRBV10-3,TGTGCCATCAGTGAGTCTCGGGGAGATGAGCAGTTCTTC,CAISESRGDEQFF
TRBJ2-1,NA,TRBD2,TRBV9,TGTGCCAGCAGCGTTGGAGGACTAGCGGGCCTCTCCTACAATGAGCAGTTCTTC,CASSVGGLAGLSYNEQFF
TRBJ2-3,few,TRBD2,TRBV6-1,TGTGCCAGCAGTGAAGCTAGCGGGAGCTCAGATACGCAGTATTTT,CASSEASGSSDTQYF
TRBJ1-3,NA,NA,TRBV27,TGTGCCAGCAGTTACGCGGGGGCATCGGGAAACACCATATATTTT,CASSYAGASGNTIYF
TRBJ2-1,NA,NA,TRBV5-6,TGTGCCAGCACTACTAGAGATGAGCAGTTCTTC,CASTTRDEQFF
TRBJ2-7,NA,TRBD1,TRBV6-5,TGTGCCAGCAGTTACTCGGGACAGCAAGCCTACGAGCAGTACTTC,CASSYSGQQAYEQYF
TRBJ2-7,NA,NA,TRBV27,TGTGCCAGCAGCCTCCAGGGGAACTACGAGCAGTACTTC,CASSLQGNYEQYF
TRBJ2-7,NA,NA,TRBV19,TGTGCCAGTAGTATAGCAGGTGACCTCGACGAGCAGTACTTC,CASSIAGDLDEQYF
TRBJ2-5,NA,TRBD1,TRBV15,TGTGCCACCAGCAGACTTCCTGACAGGGCAGGGGAGACCCAGTACTTC,CATSRLPDRAGETQYF
TRBJ1-1,NA,NA,TRBV6-5,TGTGCCAGCAGTATAGGGGTCAGGGTGAACACTGAAGCTTTCTTT,CASSIGVRVNTEAFF
TRBJ2-7,NA,TRBD1,TRBV19,TGTGCCAGTAGTATGACAGGGTGGACCTACGAGCAGTACTTC,CASSMTGWTYEQYF
TRBJ1-1,NA,NA,TRBV30,TGTGCCTGGAGTGTAGGGACAACCTTAGAAGCTTTCTTT,CAWSVGTTLEAFF
TRBJ1-1,NA,NA,TRBV10-3,TGTGCCATCAGTGAGTCGGAGGGAGACACTGAAGCTTTCTTT,CAISESEGDTEAFF
TRBJ1-5,NA,NA,TRBV19,TGTGCCAGTAGTATAGAGTTCGGAGCTTATAGCAATCAGCCCCAGCATTTT,CASSIEFGAYSNQPQHF
TRBJ2-4,NA,NA,TRBV11-2,TGTGCCAGCAGCTTAGATAGCGCATGGATCATTCAGTACTTC,CASSLDSAWIIQYF
TRBJ1-2,NA,NA,TRBV10-3,TGTGCCATCAGTGAGTCATTGGACGGTCGGGGCTACACCTTC,CAISESLDGRGYTF
TRBJ2-2,NA,NA,TRBV7-9,TGTGCCAGCAGCTTAGGTCTCCGGCCGGTGGAATCCGGGGAGCTGTTTTTT,CASSLGLRPVESGELFF
TRBJ2-3,NA,NA,TRBV5-6,TGTGCCAGCAGCTTCTGGACCGGCACAGATACGCAGTATTTT,CASSFWTGTDTQYF
TRBJ2-7,NA,TRBD1,TRBV28,TGTGCCGGAGACAGGGGAATATCCTACGAGCAGTACTTC,CAGDRGISYEQYF
TRBJ1-1,NA,NA,TRBV7-6,TGTGCCAGCAGCTTAGGGTCCGGGGACACTGAAGCTTTCTTT,CASSLGSGDTEAFF
TRBJ1-1,NA,TRBD1,TRBV29-1,TGCAGCGTGGAACCTGGGACAGGGAGGAACACTGAAGCTTTCTTT,CSVEPGTGRNTEAFF
TRBJ2-1,NA,NA,TRBV7-6,TGTGCCAGCAGCTTGGGAGACTCATGGGAGCAGTTCTTC,CASSLGDSWEQFF
TRBJ1-1,NA,TRBD1,TRBV7-2,TGTGCCAGCAGGACTGGGACAGGGGATGTATTCGAAGCTTTCTTT,CASRTGTGDVFEAFF
TRBJ2-7,NA,NA,TRBV4-2,TGTGCCAGCAGCCAAGCAACAGGTGGCTACGAGCAGTACTTC,CASSQATGGYEQYF
TRBJ2-7,once,NA,TRBV25-1,TGTGCCAGCAGTGAAACGGGGATCTCCTACGAGCAGTACTTC,CASSETGISYEQYF
TRBJ2-1,NA,NA,TRBV27,TGTGCCAGCAGTTCTCGACTGAGCTCCTACAATGAGCAGTTCTTC,CASSSRLSSYNEQFF
TRBJ2-7,NA,NA,TRBV6-1,TGTGCCAGCAGTGGGACTACCTACGAGCAGTACTTC,CASSGTTYEQYF
TRBJ2-7,NA,NA,TRBV7-3,TGTGCCAGCAGCTTTAGTTGGAATCTCACCCCTTACGAGCAGTACTTC,CASSFSWNLTPYEQYF
TRBJ2-7,NA,NA,TRBV27,TGTGCCAGCAGTTTACTCAGCTCCCACGAGCAGTACTTC,CASSLLSSHEQYF
TRBJ2-1,NA,NA,TRBV9,TGTGCCAGCAGCCCCCGGAGCGGTACCTTAGATGAGCAGTTCTTC,CASSPRSGTLDEQFF